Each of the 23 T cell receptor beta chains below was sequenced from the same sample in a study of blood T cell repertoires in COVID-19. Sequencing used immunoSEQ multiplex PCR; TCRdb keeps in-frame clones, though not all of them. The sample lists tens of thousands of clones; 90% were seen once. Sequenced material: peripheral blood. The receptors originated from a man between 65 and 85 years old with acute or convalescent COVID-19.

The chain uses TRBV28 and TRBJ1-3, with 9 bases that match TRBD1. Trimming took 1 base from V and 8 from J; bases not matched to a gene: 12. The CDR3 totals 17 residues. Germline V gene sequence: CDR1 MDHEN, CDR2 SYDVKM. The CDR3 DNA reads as TGTGCCAGCAGTTTATCCTCCACGACAGGGGGACGGGACACCATATATTTT. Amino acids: CASSLSSTTGGRDTIYF. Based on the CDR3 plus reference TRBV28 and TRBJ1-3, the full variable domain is DVKVTQSSRYLVKRTGEKVFLECVQDMDHENMFWYRQDPGLGLRLIYFSYDVKMKEKGDIPEGYSVSREKKERFSLILESASTNQTSMYLCASSLSSTTGGRDTIYFGEGSWLTVV.

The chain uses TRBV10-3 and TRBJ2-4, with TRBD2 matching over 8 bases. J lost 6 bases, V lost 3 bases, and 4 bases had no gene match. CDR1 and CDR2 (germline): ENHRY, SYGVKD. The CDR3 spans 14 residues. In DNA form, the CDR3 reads TGTGCCATCAGTGACGGTGCGGGAGGAAACATTCAGTACTTC. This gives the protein CAISDGAGGNIQYF.

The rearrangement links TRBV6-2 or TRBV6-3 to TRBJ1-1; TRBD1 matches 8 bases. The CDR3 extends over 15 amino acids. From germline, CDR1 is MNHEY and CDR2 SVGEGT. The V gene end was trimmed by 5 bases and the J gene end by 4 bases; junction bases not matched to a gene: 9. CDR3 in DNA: TGTGCCAGCAGTGGGACAGGAGCGCTGGTCACTGAAGCTTTCTTT. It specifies CASSGTGALVTEAFF.

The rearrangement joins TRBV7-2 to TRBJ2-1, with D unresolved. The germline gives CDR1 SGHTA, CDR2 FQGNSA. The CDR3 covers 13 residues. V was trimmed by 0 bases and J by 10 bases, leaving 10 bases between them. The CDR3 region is CASSLALYVEQFF. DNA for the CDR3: TGTGCCAGCAGCTTAGCCCTTTATGTCGAGCAGTTCTTC. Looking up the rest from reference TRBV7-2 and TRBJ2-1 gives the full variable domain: GAGVSQSPSNKVTEKGKDVELRCDPISGHTALYWYRQSLGQGLEFLIYFQGNSAPDKSGLPSDRFSAERTGGSVSTLTIQRTQQEDSAVYLCASSLALYVEQFFGPGTRLTVL.

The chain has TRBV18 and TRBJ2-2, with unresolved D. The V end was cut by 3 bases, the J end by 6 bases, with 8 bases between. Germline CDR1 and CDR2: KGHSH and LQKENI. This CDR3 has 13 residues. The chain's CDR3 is CASSPDSPGELFF. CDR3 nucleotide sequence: TGTGCCAGCTCACCGGATAGCCCCGGGGAGCTGTTTTTT.

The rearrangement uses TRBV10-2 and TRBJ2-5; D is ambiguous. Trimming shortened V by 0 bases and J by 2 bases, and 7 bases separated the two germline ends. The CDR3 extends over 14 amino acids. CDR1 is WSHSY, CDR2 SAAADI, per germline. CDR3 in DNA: TGCGCCAGCAGTGAGTCGGCTCCTCAAGAGACCCAGTACTTC. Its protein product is CASSESAPQETQYF.

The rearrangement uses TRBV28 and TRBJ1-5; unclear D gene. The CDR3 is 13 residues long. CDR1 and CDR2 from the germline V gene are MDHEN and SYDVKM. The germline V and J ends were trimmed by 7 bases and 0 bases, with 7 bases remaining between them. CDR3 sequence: CASTFYSNQPQHF. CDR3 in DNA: TGTGCCAGCACCTTCTATAGCAATCAGCCCCAGCATTTT. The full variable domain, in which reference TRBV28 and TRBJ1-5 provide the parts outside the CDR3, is DVKVTQSSRYLVKRTGEKVFLECVQDMDHENMFWYRQDPGLGLRLIYFSYDVKMKEKGDIPEGYSVSREKKERFSLILESASTNQTSMYLCASTFYSNQPQHFGDGTRLSIL.

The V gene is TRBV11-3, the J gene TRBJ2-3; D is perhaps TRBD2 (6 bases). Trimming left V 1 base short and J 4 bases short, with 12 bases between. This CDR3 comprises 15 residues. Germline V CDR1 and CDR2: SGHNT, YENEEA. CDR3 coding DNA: TGTGCCAGCAGCTTAGGCGGGGTAGAAGCAGATACGCAGTATTTT. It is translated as CASSLGGVEADTQYF.

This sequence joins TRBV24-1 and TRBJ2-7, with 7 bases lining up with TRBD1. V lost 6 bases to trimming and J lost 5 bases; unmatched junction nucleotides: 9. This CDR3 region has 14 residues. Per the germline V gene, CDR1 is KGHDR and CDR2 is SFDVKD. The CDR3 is CATSLGQGVHEQYF. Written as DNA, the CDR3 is TGTGCCACCAGTCTCGGTCAGGGGGTCCACGAGCAGTACTTC.

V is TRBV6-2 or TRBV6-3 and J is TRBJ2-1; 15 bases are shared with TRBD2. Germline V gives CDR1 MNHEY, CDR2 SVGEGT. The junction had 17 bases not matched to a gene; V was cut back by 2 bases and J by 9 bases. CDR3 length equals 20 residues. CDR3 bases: TGTGCCAGCAGTTACCCCGGGACAGGAGGACTAGCGGGGGGGCCCGGTGAGCAGTTCTTC. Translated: CASSYPGTGGLAGGPGEQFF.

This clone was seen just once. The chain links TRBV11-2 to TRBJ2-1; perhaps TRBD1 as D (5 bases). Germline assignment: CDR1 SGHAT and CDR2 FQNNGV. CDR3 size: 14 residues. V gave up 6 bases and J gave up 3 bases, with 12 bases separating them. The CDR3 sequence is CASRQGLDYNEQFF. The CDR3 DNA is TGTGCCAGCAGGCAGGGCCTCGACTACAATGAGCAGTTCTTC.

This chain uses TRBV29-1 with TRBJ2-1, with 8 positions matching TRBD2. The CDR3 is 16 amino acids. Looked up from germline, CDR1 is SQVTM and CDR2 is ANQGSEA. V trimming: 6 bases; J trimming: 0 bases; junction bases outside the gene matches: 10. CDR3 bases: TGCAGCGTGGGGGGGCGGGAGGTTAGCTCCTACAATGAGCAGTTCTTC. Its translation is CSVGGREVSSYNEQFF.

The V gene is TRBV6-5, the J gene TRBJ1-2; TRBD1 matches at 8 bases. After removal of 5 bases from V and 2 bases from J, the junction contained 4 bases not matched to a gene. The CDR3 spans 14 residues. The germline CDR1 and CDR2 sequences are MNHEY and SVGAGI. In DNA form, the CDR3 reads TGTGCCAGCAGTACCGGACAGGGCAACTATGGCTACACCTTC. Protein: CASSTGQGNYGYTF.

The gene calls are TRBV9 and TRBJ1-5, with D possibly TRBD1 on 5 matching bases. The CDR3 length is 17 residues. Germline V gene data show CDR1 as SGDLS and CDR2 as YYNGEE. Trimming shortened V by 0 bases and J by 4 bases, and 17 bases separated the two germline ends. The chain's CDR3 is CASSVGRWGSLNQPQHF. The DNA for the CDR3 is TGTGCCAGCAGCGTAGGAAGGTGGGGCAGCTTAAATCAGCCCCAGCATTTT. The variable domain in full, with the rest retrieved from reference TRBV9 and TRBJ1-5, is DSGVTQTPKHLITATGQRVTLRCSPRSGDLSVYWYQQSLDQGLQFLIQYYNGEERAKGNILERFSAQQFPDLHSELNLSSLELGDSALYFCASSVGRWGSLNQPQHFGDGTRLSIL.

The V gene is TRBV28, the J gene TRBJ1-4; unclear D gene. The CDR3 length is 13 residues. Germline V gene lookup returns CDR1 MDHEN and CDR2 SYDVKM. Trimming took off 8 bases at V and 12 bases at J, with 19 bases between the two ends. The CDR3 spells CASRSGGSEELFF. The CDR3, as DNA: TGTGCCAGCCGTTCGGGAGGGTCGGAAGAACTGTTTTTT.

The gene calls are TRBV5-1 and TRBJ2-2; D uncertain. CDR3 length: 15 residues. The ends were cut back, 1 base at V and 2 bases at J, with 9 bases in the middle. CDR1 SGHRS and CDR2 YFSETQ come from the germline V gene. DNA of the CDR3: TGCGCCAGCAGCTTGAGCCAGACTAACACCGGGGAGCTGTTTTTT. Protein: CASSLSQTNTGELFF.

CDR3: CASSPQNRAQEQYF. As DNA, the CDR3 is TGTGCCAGCTCACCACAAAACAGGGCCCAAGAGCAGTACTTC. The chain combines TRBV18 with TRBJ2-7; D perhaps matches TRBD1 (6 bases). This CDR3 has 14 amino acids. V was shortened by 1 base and J by 7 bases, with 14 bases between the two germline ends. Germline V CDR1 and CDR2: KGHSH, LQKENI.

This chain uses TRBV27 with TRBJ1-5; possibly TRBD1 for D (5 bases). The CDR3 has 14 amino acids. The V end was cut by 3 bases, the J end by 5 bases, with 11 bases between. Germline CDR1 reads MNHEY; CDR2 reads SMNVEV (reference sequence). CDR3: CASSLFGGYQPQHF. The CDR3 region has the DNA TGTGCCAGCAGTTTGTTCGGGGGGTATCAGCCCCAGCATTTT.

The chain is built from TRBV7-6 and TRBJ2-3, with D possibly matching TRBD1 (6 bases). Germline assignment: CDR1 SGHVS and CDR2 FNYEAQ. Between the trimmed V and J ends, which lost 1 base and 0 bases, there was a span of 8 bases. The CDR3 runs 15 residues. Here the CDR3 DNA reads TGTGCCAGCAGCTTAGGGACAGTTAGCACAGATACGCAGTATTTT. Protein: CASSLGTVSTDTQYF.

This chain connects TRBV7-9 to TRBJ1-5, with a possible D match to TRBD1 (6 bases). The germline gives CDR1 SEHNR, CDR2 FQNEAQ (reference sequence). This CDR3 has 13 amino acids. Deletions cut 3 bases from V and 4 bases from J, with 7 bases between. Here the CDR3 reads CASSFTGNQPQHF. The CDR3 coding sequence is TGTGCCAGCAGCTTCACAGGGAATCAGCCCCAGCATTTT.

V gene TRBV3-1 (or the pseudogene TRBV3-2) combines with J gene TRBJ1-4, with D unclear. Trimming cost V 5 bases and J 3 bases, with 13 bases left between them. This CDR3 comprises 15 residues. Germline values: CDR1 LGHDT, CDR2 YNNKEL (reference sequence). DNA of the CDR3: TGTGCCAGCAGCTTATCCAGGCCCTCTAATGAAAAACTGTTTTTT. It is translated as CASSLSRPSNEKLFF.

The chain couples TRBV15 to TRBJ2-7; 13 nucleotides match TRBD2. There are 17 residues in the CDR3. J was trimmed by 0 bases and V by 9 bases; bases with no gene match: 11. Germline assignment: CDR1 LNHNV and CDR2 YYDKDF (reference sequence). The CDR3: CATGGGTSGKSSYEQYF. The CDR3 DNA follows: TGTGCCACTGGCGGGGGGACTAGCGGGAAGAGCTCCTACGAGCAGTACTTC.

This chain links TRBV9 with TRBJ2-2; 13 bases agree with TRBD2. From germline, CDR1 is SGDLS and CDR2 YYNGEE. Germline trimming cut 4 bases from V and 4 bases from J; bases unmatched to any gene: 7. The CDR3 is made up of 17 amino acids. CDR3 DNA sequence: TGTGCCAGCAGCCCAAGACTAGCGGGGGGCCCCACCGGGGAGCTGTTTTTT. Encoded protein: CASSPRLAGGPTGELFF.